The 30 T cell receptor beta chains listed next were all sequenced from one sample in a study of shared clonotypes between healthy human individuals. Data came from immunoSEQ multiplex PCR; TCRdb stores just in-frame clones and leaves some out. This table holds 2 million or so clones, 85% to 95% found once. Sequencing used naive CD4+ T cells sorted from blood. Documented subset: CD45RA+ positively selected. The receptors shown here come from a man aged 18-30 years in good health.

This chain uses TRBV11-2 with TRBJ2-5; 7 bases line up with TRBD2. J gave up 5 bases and V 5 bases, and 14 bases lay outside the gene matches. The CDR3 runs to 16 residues. Germline V gene lookup returns CDR1 SGHAT and CDR2 FQNNGV. This CDR3 is CASSDVSGRERETQYF. CDR3 DNA sequence: TGTGCCAGCAGCGACGTATCTGGGCGGGAGAGGGAGACCCAGTACTTC.

For this clone: The same CDR3 arises from other DNA sequences in this sample as well. The chain has TRBV6-6 and TRBJ1-1; D may be TRBD1 (6 bases). V was cut by 5 bases and J by 1 base, with 8 bases left in between. The CDR3 consists of 13 residues. CDR1 and CDR2 from the germline V gene are MNHNY and SVGAGI (reference sequence). The CDR3, as DNA: TGTGCCAGCAGTACACAGGGGAACACTGAAGCTTTCTTT. It specifies CASSTQGNTEAFF.

A remark on this clone: The sample has other DNA sequences that encode this CDR3 too. This chain connects TRBV18 to TRBJ2-3, with TRBD2 matching 9 bases. Per germline, CDR1 KGHSH and CDR2 LQKENI. After removal of 0 bases from V and 2 bases from J, the junction contained 3 bases not matched to a gene. CDR3 length: 16 amino acids. In DNA, the CDR3 is TGTGCCAGCTCACCACCGCGGGGGGGGCTCACAGATACGCAGTATTTT. It encodes CASSPPRGGLTDTQYF.

V usage is TRBV4-1 and J usage is TRBJ1-5; TRBD1 agrees at 7 bases. The CDR3 is 16 residues long. Unmatched junction bases numbered 9, after V lost 1 base and J lost 6 bases. CDR1 and CDR2 from the germline V gene are MGHRA and YSYEKL. In DNA, the CDR3 is TGCGCCAGCAGCCAAGGGCCGCAACAGGGGAGTCAGCCCCAGCATTTT. It is translated as CASSQGPQQGSQPQHF.

The chain combines TRBV5-1 with TRBJ2-6; D call uncertain. With 4 bases removed from V and 6 bases from J, the gap between germline ends came to 5 bases. CDR3 length: 12 amino acids. CDR1 is SGHRS, CDR2 YFSETQ, per germline. The CDR3 protein is CASSPLANVLTF. CDR3 sequence (DNA): TGCGCCAGCAGCCCCCTGGCCAACGTCCTGACTTTC. The entire variable domain, with the rest obtained from reference TRBV5-1 and TRBJ2-6, is as follows: KAGVTQTPRYLIKTRGQQVTLSCSPISGHRSVSWYQQTPGQGLQFLFEYFSETQRNKGNFPGRFSGRQFSNSRSEMNVSTLELGDSALYLCASSPLANVLTFGAGSRLTVL.

V usage is TRBV9 and J usage is TRBJ1-1; D ambiguous. The CDR3 has 14 amino acids. Trimming cost V 1 base and J 1 base, with 8 bases left between them. Looked up from germline, CDR1 is SGDLS and CDR2 is YYNGEE. DNA of the CDR3: TGTGCCAGCAGCGTAACAGCGAAGAACACTGAAGCTTTCTTT. Translating it yields CASSVTAKNTEAFF.

V is TRBV28 and J is TRBJ1-2, with D perhaps TRBD1 (6 bases). Germline V gives CDR1 MDHEN, CDR2 SYDVKM. CDR3 size: 13 residues. The V end lost 5 bases, the J end lost 3 bases, and 10 bases lay between the germline ends. CDR3 region: CASSPRTDYGYTF. For the CDR3, the DNA is TGTGCCAGCAGTCCCCGGACAGACTATGGCTACACCTTC.

Remarks on this clone: Other DNA sequences in this specimen translate into the identical CDR3. The chain has TRBV11-2 and TRBJ2-5; 13 bases are a match to TRBD2. V trimming: 5 bases; J trimming: 2 bases; junction bases outside the gene matches: 5. This CDR3 has 16 amino acids. Germline values: CDR1 SGHAT, CDR2 FQNNGV. CDR3 residues: CASSPRLAGGQETQYF. CDR3 DNA: TGTGCCAGCAGCCCGCGACTAGCGGGGGGACAAGAGACCCAGTACTTC.

This chain joins TRBV11-2 and TRBJ2-3, with 7 nucleotides matching TRBD2. J lost 4 bases, V lost 2 bases, and 12 bases had no gene match. There are 17 residues in the CDR3. Germline assignment: CDR1 SGHAT and CDR2 FQNNGV. The CDR3 spells CASSLLGEGMKADTQYF. The CDR3 coding sequence is TGTGCCAGCAGCTTATTGGGGGAGGGGATGAAGGCAGATACGCAGTATTTT.

This chain links TRBV5-8 with TRBJ2-7, with D unresolved. The CDR3 runs to 12 residues. The germline V gene encodes CDR1 SGHTS and CDR2 YDEGEE. Trimming removed 0 bases at V and 2 bases at J, with 3 bases between. In DNA, the CDR3 is TGTGCCAGCAGCTTGGGAACCTACGAGCAGTACTTC. Translation: CASSLGTYEQYF.

V usage is TRBV18 and J usage is TRBJ2-3; D not resolved. The CDR3 extends over 17 amino acids. The germline V gene encodes CDR1 KGHSH and CDR2 LQKENI. V was pared by 0 bases and J by 0 bases, with 13 bases between. The CDR3 sequence is CASSPPLFNRSTDTQYF. The CDR3 nucleotides read TGTGCCAGCTCACCACCTCTTTTCAACAGAAGCACAGATACGCAGTATTTT.

For this clone: A read error may explain this, as a much larger clone is one base away. The rearrangement joins TRBV11-2 to TRBJ2-7; D is unclear. Germline lookup yields CDR1 SGHAT and CDR2 FQNNGV. The V end was cut by 5 bases, the J end by 2 bases, with 13 bases between. CDR3 length: 14 amino acids. The CDR3 bases are TGTGCCAGCAGCCGGCGGCAAGACACCTACGAGCAGTACTTC. Protein sequence: CASSRRQDTYEQYF.

V usage is TRBV30 and J usage is TRBJ1-1; D may be TRBD1 (6 bases). CDR3 length: 14 residues. Trimming cost V 8 bases and J 1 base, with 17 bases left between them. CDR1 is GTSNPN and CDR2 is SVGIG in the germline V gene (reference sequence). The CDR3 sequence: CASSPGQRNTEAFF. CDR3 DNA sequence: TGTGCCAGTAGTCCGGGACAACGGAACACTGAAGCTTTCTTT.

The chain combines TRBV21-1 with TRBJ2-7; the DNA was not compared with TRBD1, the D call given in the table. TRBV21-1 is given as a pseudogene. The CDR3 extends over 16 amino acids. The CDR3 DNA sequence: TGTGCCAGCAGCAAGTTTGTGGGGCCTCCACCTTGGGAGCAGTACTTC. Translation gives CASSKFVGPPPWEQYF.

The rearrangement links TRBV5-1 to TRBJ2-5, with D uncertain. This CDR3 region has 12 residues. Germline V CDR1 and CDR2: SGHRS, YFSETQ. Trimming removed 4 bases at V and 4 bases at J, with 8 bases between. CDR3 nucleotides: TGCGCCAGCAGCGGCTTGGGAGAGACCCAGTACTTC. It codes for CASSGLGETQYF.

The chain uses TRBV7-9 and TRBJ2-5; 8 nucleotides match TRBD2. Germline V gene lookup returns CDR1 SEHNR and CDR2 FQNEAQ (reference sequence). The CDR3 extends over 13 amino acids. V was clipped by 8 bases and J by 2 bases; unmatched bases: 4. The CDR3 DNA follows: TGTGCCAGCTCCGGGACTAGGCAAGAGACCCAGTACTTC. Translated, it gives CASSGTRQETQYF.

J is TRBJ2-1 and V is TRBV10-3, with unresolved D. The CDR3 covers 13 residues. V lost 3 bases, J lost 5 bases, and 8 bases lay in between. Germline V gene data show CDR1 as ENHRY and CDR2 as SYGVKD. CDR3 in DNA: TGTGCCATCAGTGACCTGGCAGACAATGAGCAGTTCTTC. Encoded protein: CAISDLADNEQFF.

The CDR3 nucleotides are TGCGCCAGCAGCCCCCAGACAGGGCGAAGGGGAGAGACCCAGTACTTC. It encodes CASSPQTGRRGETQYF. The chain links TRBV4-1 to TRBJ2-5; 7 nucleotides agree with TRBD1. The CDR3 totals 16 residues. V trimming: 4 bases; J trimming: 4 bases; junction bases outside the gene matches: 12. Germline V gene data show CDR1 as MGHRA and CDR2 as YSYEKL.

The CDR3 reads CASSLFGGNEQFF. In nucleotides, the CDR3 is TGTGCCAGCAGTTTATTTGGGGGGAATGAGCAGTTCTTC. The V call is TRBV27, the J call TRBJ2-1; possible D gene TRBD2, 6 bases. CDR1 is MNHEY and CDR2 is SMNVEV in the germline V gene (reference sequence). Trimming stripped 1 base from V and 7 bases from J, with 8 bases between. The length of the CDR3 is 13 residues.

The V gene is TRBV19, the J gene TRBJ1-2; 7 bases are shared with TRBD1. CDR1 and CDR2 from the germline V gene are LNHDA and SQIVND (reference sequence). The CDR3 runs 13 residues. V shed 6 bases, J shed 4 bases, and the junction held 5 bases outside the gene matches. Here the CDR3 reads CASRGQTSYGYTF. CDR3 nucleotides: TGTGCCAGTAGGGGACAGACCTCCTATGGCTACACCTTC. The whole variable domain, filled in from reference TRBV19 and TRBJ1-2, reads DGGITQSPKYLFRKEGQNVTLSCEQNLNHDAMYWYRQDPGQGLRLIYYSQIVNDFQKGDIAEGYSVSREKKESFPLTVTSAQKNPTAFYLCASRGQTSYGYTFGSGTRLTVV.

The J gene is TRBJ2-7, the V gene TRBV6-5, with 9 bases identical to TRBD2. The germline gives CDR1 MNHEY, CDR2 SVGAGI. This CDR3 is 16 amino acids long. V trimming: 0 bases; J trimming: 2 bases; junction bases outside the gene matches: 5. The CDR3 here is CASSYSVAGAAYEQYF. CDR3 DNA: TGTGCCAGCAGTTACTCGGTAGCGGGGGCCGCCTACGAGCAGTACTTC.

The rearrangement links TRBV5-1 to TRBJ2-5; D assignment may be TRBD1 or TRBD2 (6 bases each). CDR1 and CDR2 from the germline V gene are SGHRS and YFSETQ. V gave up 4 bases and J gave up 5 bases, with 18 bases separating them. The CDR3 loop spans 15 amino acids. The CDR3 bases are TGCGCCAGCAGCCCCAAGGGGGGAGCGGGCGAGACCCAGTACTTC. Translation: CASSPKGGAGETQYF.

This chain connects TRBV7-9 to TRBJ2-5, with 10 bases identical to TRBD1. The J segment lost 5 bases and the V segment lost 4 bases, leaving 10 bases of the junction unmatched. This CDR3 region has 16 residues. Germline V lookup: CDR1 SEHNR, CDR2 FQNEAQ (reference sequence). The DNA of the CDR3 is TGTGCCAGCAGCTCCAGCGGGACAGGGGTCATGGAGACCCAGTACTTC. Translated: CASSSSGTGVMETQYF.

The chain recombines TRBV7-2 with TRBJ1-2; 8 bases align to TRBD1. With V trimmed by 4 bases and J by 2 bases, 3 bases remained unmatched. CDR3 length: 14 amino acids. CDR1 is SGHTA and CDR2 is FQGNSA in the germline V gene. The CDR3: CASSWGQENYGYTF. DNA for the CDR3: TGTGCCAGCAGCTGGGGACAGGAAAACTATGGCTACACCTTC.

Note on this clone: This specimen includes other DNA sequences encoding the same CDR3. The J gene is TRBJ1-2, the V gene TRBV6-5; D unclear. The CDR3 spans 13 residues. Germline V gives CDR1 MNHEY, CDR2 SVGAGI. Trimming removed 2 bases at V and 1 base at J, with 5 bases between. The CDR3 region is CASSYDGNYGYTF. CDR3 nucleotide sequence: TGTGCCAGCAGTTACGACGGTAACTATGGCTACACCTTC.

The V gene is TRBV5-4, the J gene TRBJ1-1, with 7 bases lining up with TRBD1. The CDR3 runs to 14 residues. Per the germline V gene, CDR1 is SGHNT and CDR2 is YYREEE (reference sequence). V lost 4 bases, J lost 1 base, and 4 bases stayed unmatched. CDR3 bases: TGTGCCAGCAGCCCTAGGGACAGGAACACTGAAGCTTTCTTT. Encoded protein: CASSPRDRNTEAFF.

This chain uses TRBV13 with TRBJ2-7; a possible D gene is TRBD2 (5 bases). The CDR3 is 14 residues long. Germline CDR1 and CDR2: PRHDT and FYEKMQ (reference sequence). Deletions cut 8 bases from V and 0 bases from J, with 14 bases between. DNA of the CDR3: TGTGCCAGCGCTTGGACTTATAGCTCCTACGAGCAGTACTTC. Translated, it gives CASAWTYSSYEQYF.

V and J are TRBV6-5 and TRBJ2-3, with unresolved D. Germline CDR1 reads MNHEY; CDR2 reads SVGAGI. The CDR3 has 14 amino acids. Between the trimmed V and J ends, which lost 8 bases and 0 bases, there was a span of 12 bases. The CDR3 DNA reads TGTGCCAGCTCTGGCGGTTCTAGCACAGATACGCAGTATTTT. It translates to CASSGGSSTDTQYF.

This clone has a handful of counts. The chain recombines TRBV2 with TRBJ1-3; possible D gene TRBD1, 6 bases. V lost 4 bases and J lost 15, with 22 bases in between. This CDR3 is 14 amino acids long. The germline CDR1 and CDR2 sequences are SNHLY and FYNNEI. This chain's CDR3 is CASSGGTIVADRYF. CDR3 sequence (DNA): TGTGCCAGCAGTGGAGGGACAATCGTGGCCGATCGATATTTT.

V is TRBV30 and J is TRBJ2-5, with 10 bases aligning to TRBD1. The CDR3 runs to 13 residues. Looked up from germline, CDR1 is GTSNPN and CDR2 is SVGIG (reference sequence). J was trimmed by 3 bases and V by 7 bases; bases with no gene match: 5. DNA for the CDR3: TGTGCCTTGACAGGGGGCCCGAAAGAGACCCAGTACTTC. This translates into CALTGGPKETQYF. The variable domain in full, completed from reference TRBV30 and TRBJ2-5, reads SQTIHQWPATLVQPVGSPLSLECTVEGTSNPNLYWYRQAAGRGLQLLFYSVGIGQISSEVPQNLSASRPQDRQFILSSKKLLLSDSGFYLCALTGGPKETQYFGPGTRLLVL.